The entry that follows covers one T cell receptor (beta chain) sequence. This clonotype has only a few counts. Its cognate antigen has yet to be identified. Nothing much larger sits one base from this clone, and base qualities are not available. These reads were obtained on an Illumina HiSeq 2500. Quantitative 5'-RACE with molecular barcodes was used to prepare TCR beta libraries. The original methods were these. A new computational method based on a probabilistic model of VDJ rearrangement was used to identify disease-linked TCR variants. The public reads were run again by TCRdb, first through fastp at Q25 and then through MiXCR, and only productive beta chains were kept. Entries are consolidated by CDR3 protein sequence, retaining the most common genes and DNA. These V and J calls are TCRdb output, not the study's own analysis. This sample has 700,000 to 1,000,000 distinct CDR3 sequences in its table, and approximately 12% of those were observed once. The top ten clonotypes cover just over 0.5% of the sample.

Trimming takes 1 base from V and 9 bases from J, and the germline ends sit 11 bases apart. CDR1 and CDR2, per the germline V gene, are SGHRS and YFSETQ. The CDR3 holds 13 amino acids from the cysteine to the phenylalanine. Of all the DNA, just the CDR3 is kept, 39 bases in frame from base 1. This record belongs to a study of CD8 T cells in ankylosing spondylitis (dated 2017 in TCRdb). About the full investigation: T cell receptor beta repertoires were profiled in healthy donors and ankylosing spondylitis patients so that disease-linked TCR variants could be found. The full study cohort comprised around 25 ankylosing spondylitis patients and 110 or so healthy donors. Samples of peripheral blood were taken, and for ankylosing spondylitis patients, synovial fluid was collected as well.

The paper as a whole reports these results and caveats: Some of the motif variants had been reported before in the synovial fluid and blood of reactive arthritis patients, a finding that suggests common disease-initiation mechanisms. The disease-linked clones had a CD8+ phenotype and were found at relatively low frequencies in peripheral blood. The disease-linked clones were reported as significantly enriched in matched synovial fluid samples from ankylosing spondylitis patients. Blood from ankylosing spondylitis patients appeared to be characterized by a TCR beta motif made up of seven or eight highly homologous amino acid variants.

The sequence links TRBV5-1 to TRBJ2-1, with no confident D gene call. Source material: blood, either unsorted or a sorted T cell fraction (not recorded which). The TCR was taken from a male donor with ankylosing spondylitis. In nucleotides, the sequence is TGCGCCAGCAGCTTGTCCGGCGCGGCTGAGCAGTTCTTC. Translated, it gives CASSLSGAAEQFF.